This T cell receptor (delta chain) was captured by sequencing in a study of delta chains in infants with herpesvirus infections (dated by TCRdb to the early 2020s). Background on the whole study: To characterize gammadelta T cell responses to primary cytomegalovirus (CMV) infection, researchers prospectively followed a birth cohort of Ugandan infants starting at birth. A public fetal Vdelta1/Vgamma8 gammadelta TCR clonotype was searched for in infants infected with CMV after birth. The previously published Belgian fetal and cord blood gammadelta TCR data were not generated in this cohort and were added only for comparison. By approximate age, the infant blood samples fell into groups of 1.5, 4, 8 and 12 months. gammadelta TCRs were sequenced from PBMC of 18 CMV-infected infants (one congenitally infected) and roughly 8 CMV-uninfected infants with enough sample available. Broader findings and caveats from the paper: Of 18 CMV-infected infants, several carried the public Vdelta1 clonotype: three infants infected postnatally before 120 days of age and the congenitally infected infant. The frequency of the public clonotype among Vdelta1 cells appeared to be inversely correlated with age at infection and fell quickly, apparently not lasting beyond approximately eight weeks. The public clonotype was detected only at the first time point after infection and was not found in uninfected infants or in infants infected after 120 days. The authors noted a small sample size and no race- or environment-matched controls, since nearly all Ugandans acquire CMV before adulthood. The public clonotype might still be present below the detection limit in CMV-uninfected infants.

Infants were enrolled after their mothers, pregnant women receiving prenatal care in Kampala, Uganda, were recruited, and documentation of maternal HIV status was required. Weekly visits were made to families, and infant clinical information, oral swabs and peripheral blood were collected beginning at 6 weeks of age and every 4 months thereafter. Blood was drawn into heparin tubes, and PBMC were isolated via Ficoll-Paque density gradient centrifugation and then cryopreserved. On this clone itself: The specificity of this receptor is unknown. There are no base qualities to consult, and no much larger clone falls within one base.

The library was built by means of RT-PCR. To generate TCR cDNA, PBMC RNA underwent reverse transcription with SuperScript II using gamma-chain- and delta-chain-specific primers. cDNA was purified with AMPure XP beads, amplified, and indexed with Illumina adapters using the Nextera XT Index Kit. Sequencing of the gammadelta TCR libraries was done on an Illumina MiSeq using a V2 300-cycle kit. In the paper's pipeline: Using MiXCR v2.1.12, CDR3 sequences were assembled, and reads were mapped onto D, J and V genes obtained from GenBank. VDJtools v1.2.1 was used to perform repertoire analyses of the CDR3 clonotypes. The public reads were reprocessed by TCRdb using CATT, and rows of matching DNA were later combined. TCRdb's processing, not the authors', yielded these V and J calls. The sample table contains approximately 1,400 delta-chain clones; only one count was recorded for more than 25% of them. 6.7% of the sample is in the top ten clones.

From the cysteine up to the phenylalanine, the CDR3 has a length of 20 residues. The DNA shown is the 60-base CDR3, in frame from base 1. The V end loses 1 base and the J end loses 1 base, and a stretch of 25 bases separates them. The germline V gene sets CDR1 to TSWWSYY and CDR2 to QGS. The input for sequencing was peripheral blood, taken at time point 1 of longitudinal follow-up. The chain links TRDV1 with TRDJ1; the D gene is possibly TRDD2, with 5 bases matching. The receptor was isolated from a human donor who was a Ugandan infant, either HIV-exposed or HIV-unexposed (not recorded which). The CDR3 is CALGERCYDSSVPSTDKLIF. The sequenced DNA is TGTGCTCTTGGGGAACGATGCTATGATTCCTCGGTGCCTTCCACCGATAAACTCATCTTT.